The text below deals with one T cell receptor (beta chain). The target antigen is unknown. There are 15 residues in the CDR3. V was pared by 1 base and J by 2 bases, with 10 bases between. Germline CDR1 reads SGHTA; CDR2 reads FQGNSA. Libraries were prepared by immunoSEQ multiplex PCR; TCRdb keeps only in-frame clonotypes and omits some of them. Of 75,000 to 100,000 clones detected, 70% to 90% appear once; the ten largest clones hold more than 5.5%. The record originates from a study of OX40 agonist ivuxolimab in advanced cancers. Overall study results and limits: Low normalized clonal expansion also occurred in some nonresponding patients.

This specimen consisted of CD4+ or CD8+ T cells sorted from blood, obtained in a trial of the OX40 agonist ivuxolimab. This sequence was found in an adult with an advanced solid tumor such as melanoma, head and neck, liver or kidney cancer. The J gene is TRBJ2-3, the V gene TRBV7-2; no definite D call. CDR3 sequence (DNA): TGTGCCAGCAGCTTAGTGGGCCTATTCACAGATACGCAGTATTTT. It yields the protein CASSLVGLFTDTQYF.